Listed below are T cell receptor beta chains from one sample, sequenced in a study of T-cell reconstitution after alpha-beta-depleted transplantation in children. TCRdb called the PCR reads again in MiXCR, with one record for every CDR3 protein. The sample lists some 140,000 distinct CDR3 sequences, roughly 9.7% occurring once. The sequencing here drew on PBMCs, mostly from graft donor cells, taken 180 days after TCRalphabeta/CD19-depleted stem cell transplant. The receptors stem from a girl under three years old who had a stem cell transplant for combined immunodeficiency, so the T cells may come from the graft donor. Each CDR3 is given with its conserved first and last residue. The D gene is left open where the match is weak. Clone size is given for some rows only: seen once, a few or many times, or a class if the clone is expanded.

TRBJ1-2,TRBD1,few,TRBV28,TGTGCCAGCAGACCTGACAGGGTCCATGGCTACACCTTC,CASRPDRVHGYTF
TRBJ2-1,-,few,TRBV12-3/TRBV12-4,TGTGCCAGCAGTTTAGAAATGGGGACTCGTACGTTCTTC,CASSLEMGTRTFF
TRBJ2-5,TRBD1,many,TRBV5-8,TGTGCCAGCAGCTTAGGGACAGCTCAAGAGACCCAGTACTTC,CASSLGTAQETQYF
TRBJ1-3,-,many,TRBV10-3,TGTGCCATCATGGTATCTGGAAACACCATATATTTT,CAIMVSGNTIYF
TRBJ1-4,-,-,TRBV10-3,TGTGCCATCAGTGACACGGGAGGTCATGAAAAACTGTTTTTT,CAISDTGGHEKLFF
TRBJ2-3,TRBD2,-,TRBV7-6,TGTGCCAGCAGCTTACTGGAGCGGGAGTCCACAGATACGCAGTATTTT,CASSLLERESTDTQYF
TRBJ1-5,TRBD1,many,TRBV10-3,TGTGCCATCAGTCAGACAGGGCAAAATCAGCCCCAGCATTTT,CAISQTGQNQPQHF
TRBJ2-7,-,many,TRBV20-1,TGCAGTGCTAGGTCCGGGGGGCTTACGTACGAGCAGTACTTC,CSARSGGLTYEQYF
TRBJ2-3,TRBD2,-,TRBV4-2,TGTGCCAGCAGCCAAGAACTAGCGGGGTTCACAGATACGCAGTATTTT,CASSQELAGFTDTQYF
TRBJ2-2,TRBD2,-,TRBV18,TGTGCCAGCTCACCATCGACTAGCGGGAGCACCGGGGAGCTGTTTTTT,CASSPSTSGSTGELFF
TRBJ2-2,TRBD1,-,TRBV5-1,TGCGCCAGCAGCTTGAGAGGGGGCGCACGGACCGGGGAGCTGTTTTTT,CASSLRGGARTGELFF
TRBJ2-1,-,-,TRBV15,TGTGCCACCAGCCCCAAGAGACAGACCTACAATGAGCAGTTCTTC,CATSPKRQTYNEQFF
TRBJ2-5,TRBD2,-,TRBV28,TGTGCCAGCAGCTCCATCCCGACTAGCGGGTTGAAAGAGACCCAGTACTTC,CASSSIPTSGLKETQYF
TRBJ2-1,-,few,TRBV19,TGTGCCAGTAGTATAAACGCAGGGAGCGGTTACAATGAGCAGTTCTTC,CASSINAGSGYNEQFF
TRBJ1-4,TRBD1,few,TRBV18,TGTGCCAGCTCTCGGGGACAGGCGGATGAAAAACTGTTTTTT,CASSRGQADEKLFF
TRBJ2-5,-,few,TRBV11-1,TGTGCCAGCAGCTTAGGGGCTAGGGGGGACTGGTTTCAAGAGACCCAGTACTTC,CASSLGARGDWFQETQYF
TRBJ1-3,-,few,TRBV7-9,TGTGCCAGCAGCTTTGGCCTTCGGGGAAACACCATATATTTT,CASSFGLRGNTIYF
TRBJ2-5,-,-,TRBV7-2,TGTGCCAGCAGCCCTCTGACAGGCCGGAAGGAGACCCAGTACTTC,CASSPLTGRKETQYF
TRBJ2-1,-,-,TRBV2,TGTGCCAGCAAGGTGGGGACCTCCTACAATGAGCAGTTCTTC,CASKVGTSYNEQFF
TRBJ1-2,TRBD1,many,TRBV29-1,TGCAGCGTTGCGTACAGGGGGCACTTTGGCTACACCTTC,CSVAYRGHFGYTF
TRBJ2-5,-,few,TRBV7-8,TGTGCCAGCAGCTTAGTCCGGGGTCCGGGGGAGACCCAGTACTTC,CASSLVRGPGETQYF
TRBJ2-5,-,medium-sized,TRBV5-1,TGCGCCAGCAGCTTGGCCCAAGAGACCCAGTACTTC,CASSLAQETQYF
TRBJ2-1,TRBD1,few,TRBV6-5,TGTGCCAGCAGACAAGGACAGGGAGCCTACAATGAGCAGTTCTTC,CASRQGQGAYNEQFF
TRBJ1-1,-,-,TRBV5-5,TGTGCCAGCAGCTTGTTGGGCAGAAACACTGAAGCTTTCTTT,CASSLLGRNTEAFF
TRBJ2-1,TRBD2,few,TRBV6-1,TGTGCCAGCAGTCTTATAGCGGGACGGAGCTCCTACAATGAGCAGTTCTTC,CASSLIAGRSSYNEQFF
TRBJ2-3,-,many,TRBV6-5,TGTGCCAGCAGTTACGTGGGGGTAGCAGATACGCAGTATTTT,CASSYVGVADTQYF
TRBJ2-1,-,-,TRBV4-3,TGCGCCAGCAGCCAAGATAGTCACACCTACAATGAGCAGTTCTTC,CASSQDSHTYNEQFF
TRBJ2-1,TRBD2,few,TRBV20-1,TGCAGTGCTAGGGGACTAGCGGGAGGGTACAATGAGCAGTTCTTC,CSARGLAGGYNEQFF
TRBJ2-3,-,-,TRBV5-1,TGCGCCAGCAGCTTGACGGATCCCTTCACAGATACGCAGTATTTT,CASSLTDPFTDTQYF
TRBJ2-5,-,-,TRBV20-1,TGCAGTGCTAGAGATTCGGCCTCAAAGAAGGAGACCCAGTACTTC,CSARDSASKKETQYF
TRBJ2-1,TRBD2,few,TRBV7-2,TGTGCCAGCAGCTTAGAAATAGCGGGAGGCAATGAGCAGTTCTTC,CASSLEIAGGNEQFF
TRBJ2-3,-,few,TRBV20-1,TGCAGTGCTTCTAGTGGTGATACGCAGTATTTT,CSASSGDTQYF
TRBJ1-1,-,few,TRBV5-1,TGCGCCAGCAGCTTGTATGGGGCACCGGGACCCACTGAAGCTTTCTTT,CASSLYGAPGPTEAFF
TRBJ2-7,-,-,TRBV10-3,TGTGCCATCGGGTGGAGGAACAGAAGATCCTACGAGCAGTACTTC,CAIGWRNRRSYEQYF
TRBJ2-5,-,few,TRBV25-1,TGTGCCAGCAGCCCATCGGGAGTCCAAGAGACCCAGTACTTC,CASSPSGVQETQYF
TRBJ2-7,TRBD1,-,TRBV30,TGTGCCTGGAGTCCTACCGGGACAGGGACCTACGAGCAGTACTTC,CAWSPTGTGTYEQYF
TRBJ2-3,TRBD2,few,TRBV20-1,TGCAGTGCTGGACGGGAGGGCGTAGGGGATACGCAGTATTTT,CSAGREGVGDTQYF